This TCR beta chain was captured by sequencing in a study of patients and donors after allogeneic stem cell transplantation. This clonotype was detected many times. TCRdb reprocessed the RT-PCR reads with MiXCR, giving one entry per CDR3 protein. In the table there are fewer than 12,000 distinct CDR3 sequences, 20% to 25% of which are singletons. The CDR3 runs to 15 residues. The V gene end was trimmed by 2 bases and the J gene end by 4 bases; junction bases not matched to a gene: 6. Germline lookup yields CDR1 MNHEY and CDR2 SMNVEV (reference sequence). The material sequenced was blood, either unsorted or a sorted T cell fraction (not recorded which). This clonotype was sampled from a human donor who was either an allogeneic HSCT recipient or a stem cell or donor lymphocyte infusion donor (not recorded which). It is not recorded whose cells these are; they may come from a transplant donor. The chain employs TRBV27 and TRBJ2-5; 8 nucleotides line up with TRBD1. For the CDR3, the DNA is TGTGCCAGCAGTTTAACAACAGGGGGTGGAGAGACCCAGTACTTC. Its translation: CASSLTTGGGETQYF.